This T cell receptor (beta chain) was sequenced in a study of blood T cell repertoires in COVID-19. Background on the study: From the United States, Italy and Spain came samples of acute and convalescent COVID-19. PBMCs, B-cell-depleted T cells, or T cells were the source of the cDNA or gDNA that made up the material.

Methods used by the authors: Amplification from reference gene primers served as the basis for estimated nucleated cell counts. This table comes from immunoSEQ multiplex PCR, and its TCRdb copy is limited to in-frame clones, with some not included. That table supplies the V and J calls and clone size; D and trimming were determined from the DNA. The profile covers about 58,000 clones, with 90% appearing a single time and about 13% taken by the ten largest. CDR1 SGHRS and CDR2 YFSETQ come from the germline V gene. The length of the CDR3 is 13 residues. J lost 7 bases, V lost 4 bases, and 2 bases had no gene match.

Sequencing was carried out using peripheral blood. V and J are TRBV5-1 and TRBJ1-6; 7 bases match TRBD1. The TCR originated in a man aged 55-75 years with active COVID-19. The CDR3 here is CASSLDRNSPLHF. The CDR3 DNA reads TGCGCCAGCAGCCTGGACAGGAATTCACCCCTCCACTTT.